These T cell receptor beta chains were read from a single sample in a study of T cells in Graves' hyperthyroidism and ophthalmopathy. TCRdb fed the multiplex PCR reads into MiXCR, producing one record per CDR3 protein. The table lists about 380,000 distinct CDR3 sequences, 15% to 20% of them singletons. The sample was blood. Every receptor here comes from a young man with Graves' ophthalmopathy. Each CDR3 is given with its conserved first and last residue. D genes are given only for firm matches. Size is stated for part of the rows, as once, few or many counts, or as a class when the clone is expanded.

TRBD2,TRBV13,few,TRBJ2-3,CASSSLTSGGADTQYF,TGTGCCAGCAGCTCCCTGACTAGCGGGGGGGCAGATACGCAGTATTTT
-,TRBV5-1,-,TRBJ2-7,CASKGQEGKSYEQYF,TGCGCCAGCAAGGGGCAGGAGGGGAAATCGTACGAGCAGTACTTC
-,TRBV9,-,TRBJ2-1,CASTTTPAPTSSYNEQFF,TGTGCCAGCACCACCACCCCAGCGCCCACAAGCTCCTACAATGAGCAGTTCTTC
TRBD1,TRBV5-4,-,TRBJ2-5,CASSSGTGGFETQYF,TGTGCCAGCAGCTCCGGGACAGGGGGATTTGAGACCCAGTACTTC
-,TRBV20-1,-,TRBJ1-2,CSARRRNGNAGPAIFYTF,TGCAGTGCCAGAAGGCGGAACGGGAATGCAGGGCCAGCTATTTTTTACACCTTC
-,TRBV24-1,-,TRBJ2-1,CATSEIGRDNEQFF,TGTGCCACCAGTGAGATTGGGAGAGACAATGAGCAGTTCTTC
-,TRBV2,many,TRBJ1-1,CASRIIFANTEAFF,TGTGCCAGCAGAATAATCTTCGCGAACACTGAAGCTTTCTTT
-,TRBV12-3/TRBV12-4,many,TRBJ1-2,CASSPEPAGGLGGYTF,TGTGCCAGCAGTCCCGAACCGGCGGGGGGCTTGGGTGGCTACACCTTC
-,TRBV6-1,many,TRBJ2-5,CASSPPSDVKTQYF,TGTGCCAGCAGCCCCCCGTCGGACGTCAAGACCCAGTACTTC
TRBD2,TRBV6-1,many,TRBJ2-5,CASIGLAGGGETQYF,TGTGCCAGCATCGGACTAGCGGGGGGCGGAGAGACCCAGTACTTC
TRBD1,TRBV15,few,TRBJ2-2,CATSRDTVGTGRNTGELFF,TGTGCCACCAGCAGAGATACCGTGGGGACAGGGAGGAACACCGGGGAGCTGTTTTTT
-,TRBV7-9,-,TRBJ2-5,CASSFKGGGISQETQYF,TGTGCCAGCAGCTTCAAGGGGGGGGGGATCTCGCAAGAGACCCAGTACTTC
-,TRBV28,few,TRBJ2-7,CASSLPSGRMYEQYF,TGTGCCAGCAGTTTACCTTCGGGACGGATGTACGAGCAGTACTTC
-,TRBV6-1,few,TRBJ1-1,CASSPQLDTEAFF,TGTGCCAGCAGCCCCCAGCTGGACACTGAAGCTTTCTTT
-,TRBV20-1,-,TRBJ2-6,CSALGRTVDSGANVLTF,TGCAGTGCTTTAGGGCGTACAGTGGACTCTGGGGCCAACGTCCTGACTTTC
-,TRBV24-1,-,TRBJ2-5,CATSDLGGAHQETQYF,TGTGCCACCAGTGATTTAGGGGGGGCTCACCAAGAGACCCAGTACTTC
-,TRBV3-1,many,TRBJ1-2,CATSGGGLYGYTF,TGTGCCACGTCCGGGGGGGGACTCTATGGCTACACCTTC
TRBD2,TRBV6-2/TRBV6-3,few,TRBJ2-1,CASSRAGGLSYNEQFF,TGTGCCAGCAGTCGGGCGGGGGGACTCTCCTACAATGAGCAGTTCTTC
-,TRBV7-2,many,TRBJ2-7,CASSLDPSGGSEQYF,TGTGCCAGCAGCTTAGATCCTTCGGGGGGCTCCGAGCAGTACTTC
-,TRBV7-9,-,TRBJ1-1,CASSSWDNRNTEAFF,TGTGCCAGCAGCTCGTGGGACAACAGGAACACTGAAGCTTTCTTT
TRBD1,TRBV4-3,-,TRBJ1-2,CASSQDRGTGVLNYGYTF,TGCGCCAGCAGCCAAGATAGGGGGACAGGGGTTTTAAACTATGGCTACACCTTC
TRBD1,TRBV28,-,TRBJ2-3,CASSAPGQGAADTQYF,TGTGCCAGCAGTGCCCCGGGACAGGGGGCCGCAGATACGCAGTATTTT
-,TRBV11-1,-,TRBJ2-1,CASSRDQWGEQFF,TGTGCCAGCAGCCGGGACCAGTGGGGTGAGCAGTTCTTC
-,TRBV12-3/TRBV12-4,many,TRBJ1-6,CASSLEGRTPLHF,TGTGCCAGCAGTTTAGAGGGTAGGACACCCCTCCACTTT
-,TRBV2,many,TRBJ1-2,CASGGSTGHGYTF,TGTGCCAGCGGGGGGAGCACGGGGCACGGCTACACCTTC
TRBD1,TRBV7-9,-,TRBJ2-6,CASSSGDRAGSRSSGANVLTF,TGTGCCAGCAGCTCCGGGGACAGGGCGGGAAGTAGGAGCTCTGGGGCCAACGTCCTGACTTTC
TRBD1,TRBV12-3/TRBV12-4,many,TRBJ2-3,CASSWGQGTDTQYF,TGTGCCAGCAGTTGGGGACAGGGAACAGATACGCAGTATTTT
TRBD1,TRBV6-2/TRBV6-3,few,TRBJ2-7,CASSYAGTGYEQYF,TGTGCCAGCAGTTACGCGGGGACAGGATACGAGCAGTACTTC
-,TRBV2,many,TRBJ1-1,CASGPGHMNTEAFF,TGTGCCAGCGGCCCGGGACATATGAACACTGAAGCTTTCTTT
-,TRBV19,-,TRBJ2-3,CASRTVGTDTQYF,TGTGCCAGCCGGACCGTGGGCACAGATACGCAGTATTTT
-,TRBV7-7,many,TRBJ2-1,CASSLQAGTANNEQFF,TGTGCCAGCAGCTTACAAGCCGGGACTGCAAACAATGAGCAGTTCTTC
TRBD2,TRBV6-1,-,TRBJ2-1,CASSEASGGPYNEQFF,TGTGCCAGCAGTGAAGCTAGCGGGGGACCCTACAATGAGCAGTTCTTC
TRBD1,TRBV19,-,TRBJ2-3,CASTHWDSDTQYF,TGTGCCAGTACCCATTGGGACAGCGATACGCAGTATTTT
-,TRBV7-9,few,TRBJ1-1,CASSRSGAEAFF,TGTGCCAGCAGCCGAAGTGGCGCTGAAGCTTTCTTT
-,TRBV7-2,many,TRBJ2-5,CASTQVTNPQETQYF,TGTGCCAGCACTCAGGTCACAAATCCCCAAGAGACCCAGTACTTC
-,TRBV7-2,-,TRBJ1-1,CASSGTRTGHEAFF,TGTGCCAGCAGCGGGACCCGGACGGGTCACGAGGCTTTCTTT
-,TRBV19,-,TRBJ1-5,CASMDTRNQPQHF,TGTGCCAGTATGGACACCCGCAATCAGCCCCAGCATTTT
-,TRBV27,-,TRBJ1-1,CASSLSGQLVTEAFF,TGTGCCAGCAGTTTGTCGGGACAATTGGTCACTGAAGCTTTCTTT
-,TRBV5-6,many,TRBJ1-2,CASSLAANYGYTF,TGTGCCAGCAGCTTGGCAGCTAACTATGGCTACACCTTC
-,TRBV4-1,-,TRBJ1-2,CASRPRGLIYGYTF,TGCGCCAGCAGGCCCCGGGGACTGATCTATGGCTACACCTTC
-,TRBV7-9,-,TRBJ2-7,CASSLDLGQIPYEQYF,TGTGCCAGCAGCTTAGACTTAGGCCAAATACCCTACGAGCAGTACTTC
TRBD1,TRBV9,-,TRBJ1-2,CASSVAPGGPLWTF,TGTGCCAGCAGCGTAGCGCCAGGGGGCCCTCTCTGGACCTTC
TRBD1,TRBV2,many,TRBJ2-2,CASNRDRGWTGELFF,TGTGCCAGCAACCGGGACAGGGGGTGGACCGGGGAGCTGTTTTTT
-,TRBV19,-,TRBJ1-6,CASSTGDRSNSPLHF,TGTGCCAGTAGTACAGGGGACCGAAGTAATTCACCCCTCCACTTT
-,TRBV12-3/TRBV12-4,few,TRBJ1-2,CASSLAGRGNGYTF,TGTGCCAGCAGTTTAGCCGGCAGGGGCAACGGCTACACCTTC